This T cell receptor beta chain was documented in a study of T-cell memory formation after mild COVID-19. Study at large: The two donors had largely donor-specific TCR clusters.

Trimming at V came to 4 bases and at J to 11 bases, leaving 15 bases not matched to a gene. CDR3 length: 18 amino acids. Germline CDR1 MNHEY, CDR2 SVGAGI. TCRdb itself ran the 5' RACE reads through MiXCR, one entry per CDR3 protein. Here the sample spans almost 550,000 distinct CDR3 sequences, roughly 22% being singletons. Findings and caveats of the study: Clones contracting over day 15 to 85 were CD4/CD8 balanced, with later expanders leaning CD4+. That cross-reactive memory joined was suggested by some responding clones appearing in pre-infection memory. Most CD4+ clones that shrank were in CM and EM, while CD8+ ones turned up in EMRA.

Remarks on this clonotype: The antigen remains unidentified.

Material: PBMCs or a T cell subset sorted from them (not recorded which). The chain joins TRBV6-5 to TRBJ2-1; 15 bases align to TRBD2. The receptor was derived from an adult woman who had mild COVID-19 (a few samples of this study predate the infection). Cell type and time point are not known. CDR3 bases: TGTGCCAGCAGTTTAGGACTAGCGGGAGGGCTTCTACATCCAAAGCAGTTCTTC. Protein product: CASSLGLAGGLLHPKQFF.